The rows below give T cell receptor beta chains drawn from one sample of a study of blood T cell repertoires in COVID-19. TCRdb keeps only in-frame clones here, not all; method: immunoSEQ multiplex PCR. The sample has some 240,000 clones, 80% seen once. The sequencing input was peripheral blood. These receptors originate from a human donor in a cohort sampled during active COVID-19. The CDR3 runs from the conserved cysteine through the conserved F or W. The order of the fields is D gene, J gene, clone size, V gene, CDR3 DNA, CDR3 protein. D genes are given only for firm matches. Clone size is stated in some rows and not others, as once, few, many or a class when expanded.

>TRBD2|TRBJ2-7|-|TRBV4-2
TGTGCCAGCAGCCAAGTACGGGCTAGCGGGACCTACGAGCAGTACTTC
CASSQVRASGTYEQYF
>TRBD1|TRBJ1-5|-|TRBV3-1/TRBV3-2
TGTGCCAGCAGCTCCACAGGGGTTCAGCCCCAGCATTTT
CASSSTGVQPQHF
>TRBD1|TRBJ1-2|few|TRBV11-2
TGTGCCAGCAGCTTAGGGACAGGGAAAGGCTACACCTTC
CASSLGTGKGYTF
>-|TRBJ2-5|-|TRBV6-4
TGTGCCAGCAGTGACTCCTCAGGGGCTCGGGAGACCCAGTACTTC
CASSDSSGARETQYF
>-|TRBJ2-5|-|TRBV24-1
TGTGCCACCAGTGACCAGGGGTTTGAGACCCAGTACTTC
CATSDQGFETQYF
>TRBD1|TRBJ2-5|-|TRBV5-1
TGCGCCAGCAGCCTGGAGGGGACAGGGGTAGAGGGGTACCAAGAGACCCAGTACTTC
CASSLEGTGVEGYQETQYF
>TRBD1|TRBJ2-1|-|TRBV7-3
TGTGCCAGCAGCTTCGGGACAGGGGAAAATGAGCAGTTCTTC
CASSFGTGENEQFF
>-|TRBJ2-7|-|TRBV4-2
TGTGCCAGCAGCCAAGAGCGACAGTCCTACGAGCAGTACTTC
CASSQERQSYEQYF
>-|TRBJ1-6|-|TRBV5-5
TGTGCCAGCAGCTTGGGTCCAGGGGTCTCACCCCTCCACTTT
CASSLGPGVSPLHF
>-|TRBJ2-7|-|TRBV28
TGTGCCAGCACCAGGACCGGGATTCCGAACGAGCAGTACTTC
CASTRTGIPNEQYF
>-|TRBJ2-3|-|TRBV28
TGTGCCAGTCGCCCGGGGTCCCATATCACAGATACGCAGTATTTT
CASRPGSHITDTQYF
>TRBD1|TRBJ1-3|-|TRBV7-9
TGTGCCAGCAGCCACCCGGACAGGGGAAACACCATATATTTT
CASSHPDRGNTIYF
>-|TRBJ1-4|once|TRBV15
TGTGCCACCAGCGGTCGGTCTGAAAAACTGTTTTTT
CATSGRSEKLFF
>-|TRBJ2-1|-|TRBV20-1
TGCAGTGCTAGTGGACCGTGGCTAGCGAAGCAGTTCTTC
CSASGPWLAKQFF
>-|TRBJ1-1|-|TRBV7-8
TGTGCCAGCAGCGCCTACCCCTTTATTATGAACACTGAAGCTTTCTTT
CASSAYPFIMNTEAFF
>-|TRBJ2-3|-|TRBV4-3
TGCGCCAGCAGCCAACAGTTCAACCCCACAGATACGCAGTATTTT
CASSQQFNPTDTQYF
>TRBD1|TRBJ1-1|-|TRBV18
TGTGCCAGCTCACCACCGGCAGGGGGCACTGAAGCTTTCTTT
CASSPPAGGTEAFF
>TRBD1|TRBJ1-1|few|TRBV4-1
TGCGCCAGCAGCCATGATGTACCGGGACAGGGAGGGGTTGGGGCTTTCTTT
CASSHDVPGQGGVGAFF
>-|TRBJ1-4|-|TRBV28
TGTGCCAGCAGACTGAACAGGGAAGAAAAACTGTTTTTT
CASRLNREEKLFF
>-|TRBJ2-7|-|TRBV5-1
TGCGCCAGCAGCTTGCTCGTCAGATACGAGCAGTACTTC
CASSLLVRYEQYF
>-|TRBJ1-6|-|TRBV2
TGTGCCAGCAGCCGCGAGTTTTCTTCACCCCTCCACTTT
CASSREFSSPLHF
>-|TRBJ1-2|-|TRBV27
TGTGCCAGCAGCAAATCTAACTATGGCTACACCTTC
CASSKSNYGYTF
>-|TRBJ2-5|-|TRBV24-1
TGTGCCACCAGTGACCCCGGGATAGCGACAGGAGAGACCCAGTACTTC
CATSDPGIATGETQYF
>TRBD2|TRBJ2-3|-|TRBV2
TGTGCCAGCAGGAGACTAGCGGGAGGGAACACAGATACGCAGTATTTT
CASRRLAGGNTDTQYF
>-|TRBJ1-4|-|TRBV9
TGTGCCAGCAGCGTCAGGGGATTTGATGAAAAACTGTTTTTT
CASSVRGFDEKLFF
>-|TRBJ2-1|-|TRBV7-8
TGTGCCAGCACCACAGCGGTCCATGAGCAGTTCTTC
CASTTAVHEQFF
>-|TRBJ2-5|-|TRBV7-8
TGTGCCAGCAGCTTTGCAGGAAACCAAGAGACCCAGTACTTC
CASSFAGNQETQYF
>TRBD2|TRBJ2-3|-|TRBV5-4
TGTGCCAGCAGCCCGGGAAGGGGCGGGAGTTTCCCAGATACGCAGTATTTT
CASSPGRGGSFPDTQYF
>TRBD2|TRBJ2-3|-|TRBV27
TGTGCCAGCTATCGTAGGGCGGGAGCCACAGATACGCAGTATTTT
CASYRRAGATDTQYF
>TRBD2|TRBJ2-3|-|TRBV7-8
TGTGCCAGCAGCTTTAACTGGGGGACTAGCGGCACAGATACGCAGTATTTT
CASSFNWGTSGTDTQYF
>TRBD1|TRBJ1-2|-|TRBV6-2/TRBV6-3
TGTGCCAGCAGTCAACCGGGACAGATATATGGCTACACCTTC
CASSQPGQIYGYTF
>-|TRBJ1-5|-|TRBV7-2
TGTGCCAGCAGCTTATCACCACGGGTGGGTCAGCCCCAGCATTTT
CASSLSPRVGQPQHF
>-|TRBJ2-3|once|TRBV14
TGTGCCAGCAGCCAAAGCCCTCTCTTGGCAGATACGCAGTATTTT
CASSQSPLLADTQYF
>-|TRBJ1-1|-|TRBV30
TGTGCCTGGAGACAGGTGACTGAAGCTTTCTTT
CAWRQVTEAFF
>-|TRBJ1-1|-|TRBV7-9
TGTGCCAGCAGCCGGTCCTTTGAGAACACTGAAGCTTTCTTT
CASSRSFENTEAFF
>-|TRBJ2-7|-|TRBV14
TGTGCCAGCAGCCAAGGTAGGACAGTCTCCTACGAGCAGTACTTC
CASSQGRTVSYEQYF
>-|TRBJ1-2|-|TRBV28
TGTGCCAGCAGTTTGTTGGACAGCTATGGCTACACCTTC
CASSLLDSYGYTF
>-|TRBJ1-1|-|TRBV11-1
TGTGCCAGCAGCTTAGAACAGGGTATCACTGAAGCTTTCTTT
CASSLEQGITEAFF
>TRBD2|TRBJ2-1|few|TRBV11-2
TGTGCCAGCAGCTCCTCTAGCGGGGGGTCCTACAATGAGCAGTTCTTC
CASSSSSGGSYNEQFF
>-|TRBJ1-4|-|TRBV28
TGTGCCAGCAGTATACACAGGGAGCAAAATGAAAAACTGTTTTTT
CASSIHREQNEKLFF
>-|TRBJ2-6|-|TRBV5-1
TGCGCCAGCAGCTTGGCCCTCCCCGGGACTGTCGATATACCCTCTGGGGCCAACGTCCTGACTTTC
CASSLALPGTVDIPSGANVLTF
>TRBD2|TRBJ2-3|-|TRBV5-1
TGCGCCAGCAGCTTCTCGGGACTAGGGCAGTATTTT
CASSFSGLGQYF
>-|TRBJ1-2|-|TRBV7-2
TGTGCCAGCAGCCGGGCGCGGGGAGATGGCTACACCTTC
CASSRARGDGYTF
>TRBD2|TRBJ2-1|-|TRBV24-1
TGTGCCACCAGCGCCTCTTCTTTTAGCGGGCACAATGAGCAGTTCTTC
CATSASSFSGHNEQFF
>TRBD2|TRBJ2-1|-|TRBV11-3
TGTGCCAGCAGCCGCGGACTAGCGGGAACCCACAATGAGCAGTTCTTC
CASSRGLAGTHNEQFF
>-|TRBJ1-2|-|TRBV2
TGTGCCAGCAGTGACGACGGGTGGGGGGAGGATGGCTACACCTTC
CASSDDGWGEDGYTF
>-|TRBJ1-1|-|TRBV5-4
TGTGCCAGCAGCTTGTCCAACAGCTTGAACACTGAAGCTTTCTTT
CASSLSNSLNTEAFF
>-|TRBJ1-1|once|TRBV7-3
TGTGCCAGCAGCTTGAGCCTTAACACTGAAGCTTTCTTT
CASSLSLNTEAFF
>-|TRBJ2-5|once|TRBV19
TGTGCCAGTAATTCCGCGGGCCTTGGGTCAGGAGAGACCCAGTACTTC
CASNSAGLGSGETQYF
>-|TRBJ2-2|-|TRBV6-6
TGTGCCAGCAGTTACTCTAGGTCTAGGTCCTCCGGGGAGCTGTTTTTT
CASSYSRSRSSGELFF
>TRBD1|TRBJ1-2|-|TRBV24-1
TGTGCCACCAGTGATTTGATCAGGGGGAATGGCTACACCTTC
CATSDLIRGNGYTF
>TRBD1|TRBJ1-4|-|TRBV28
TGTGCCAGCAGTTCGGACAGGGGCTTTAATGAAAAACTGTTTTTT
CASSSDRGFNEKLFF
>-|TRBJ1-1|once|TRBV4-3
TGCGCCAGCAGCGGGGCGTCGGGCACTGAAGCTTTCTTT
CASSGASGTEAFF
>-|TRBJ1-1|-|TRBV19
TGTGCCAGTAGTATAGGGGCGGGGACTGAAGCTTTCTTT
CASSIGAGTEAFF
>TRBD1|TRBJ1-2|-|TRBV5-5
TGTGCCAGCAATCGGGGACAGGGGGCGTATGGCTACACCTTC
CASNRGQGAYGYTF
>-|TRBJ2-1|-|TRBV15
TGTGCCACCAGCAGCTACCGCTCCTACAATGAGCAGTTCTTC
CATSSYRSYNEQFF
>-|TRBJ2-2|-|TRBV28
TGTGCCAGCAGTTTGGGGACTGCCAACACCGGGGAGCTGTTTTTT
CASSLGTANTGELFF
>TRBD1|TRBJ2-7|-|TRBV7-8
TGTGCCAGCAGGGACAGGGGGCATAGGGCCTACGAGCAGTACTTC
CASRDRGHRAYEQYF
>TRBD1|TRBJ1-5|-|TRBV6-6
TGTGCCAGCAGCCGGACAGGGGGGGATCAGCCCCAGCATTTT
CASSRTGGDQPQHF
>TRBD1|TRBJ2-2|-|TRBV28
TGTGCCAGCACAGGGGGCGCTACCCCCGGGGAGCTGTTTTTT
CASTGGATPGELFF